This T cell receptor beta chain originates from a study of shared clonotypes between healthy human individuals. The CDR3 covers 18 residues. V was trimmed by 4 bases and J by 0 bases, leaving 19 bases between them. The germline CDR1 and CDR2 sequences are MDHEN and SYDVKM. Clones were read by immunoSEQ multiplex PCR, and TCRdb kept only the in-frame ones, dropping some. Of 600,000 to 750,000 clones in the sample, just under 75% were seen once. The receptor comes from a woman in her twenties or thirties in good health. J is TRBJ1-5 and V is TRBV28; D unclear. The material sequenced was memory CD4+ T cells sorted from blood. Sample subset: CD45RA-negative fraction. The CDR3 DNA sequence: TGTGCCAGCAGTTCGCCGGCCGGACGGAGGTATAGCAATCAGCCCCAGCATTTT. Translated, it gives CASSSPAGRRYSNQPQHF. The full variable domain, with the rest looked up from reference TRBV28 and TRBJ1-5, is DVKVTQSSRYLVKRTGEKVFLECVQDMDHENMFWYRQDPGLGLRLIYFSYDVKMKEKGDIPEGYSVSREKKERFSLILESASTNQTSMYLCASSSPAGRRYSNQPQHFGDGTRLSIL.